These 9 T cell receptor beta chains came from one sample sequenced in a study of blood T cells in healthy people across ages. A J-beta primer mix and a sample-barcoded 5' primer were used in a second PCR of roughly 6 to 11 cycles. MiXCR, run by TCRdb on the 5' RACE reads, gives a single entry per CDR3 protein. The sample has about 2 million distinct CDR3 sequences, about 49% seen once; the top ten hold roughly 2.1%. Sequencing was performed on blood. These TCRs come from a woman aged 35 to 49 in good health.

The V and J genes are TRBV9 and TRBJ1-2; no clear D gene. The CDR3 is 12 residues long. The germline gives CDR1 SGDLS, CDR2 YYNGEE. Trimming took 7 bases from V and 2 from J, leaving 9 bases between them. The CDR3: CASATTNYGYTF. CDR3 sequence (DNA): TGTGCCAGCGCAACCACGAACTATGGCTACACCTTC.

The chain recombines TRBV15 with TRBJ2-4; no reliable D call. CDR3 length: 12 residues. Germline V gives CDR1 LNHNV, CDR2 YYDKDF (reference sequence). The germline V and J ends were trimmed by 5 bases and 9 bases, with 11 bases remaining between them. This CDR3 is CATSAFHFIQYF. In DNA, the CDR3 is TGTGCCACCAGCGCCTTCCACTTCATTCAGTACTTC.

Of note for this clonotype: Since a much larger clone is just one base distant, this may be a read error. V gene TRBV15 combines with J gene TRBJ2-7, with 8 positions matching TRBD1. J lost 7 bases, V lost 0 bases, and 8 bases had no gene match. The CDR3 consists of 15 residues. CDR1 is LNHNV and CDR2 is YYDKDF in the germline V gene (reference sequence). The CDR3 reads CATSREGDRNNEQYF. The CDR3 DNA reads TGTGCCACCAGCAGAGAAGGGGACAGGAACAATGAGCAGTACTTC.

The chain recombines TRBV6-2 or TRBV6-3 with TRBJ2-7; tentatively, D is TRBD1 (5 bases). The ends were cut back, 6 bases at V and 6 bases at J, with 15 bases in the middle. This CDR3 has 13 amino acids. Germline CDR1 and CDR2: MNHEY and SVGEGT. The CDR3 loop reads CASRHIQGGEQYF. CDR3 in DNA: TGTGCCAGCAGACACATTCAGGGTGGCGAGCAGTACTTC.

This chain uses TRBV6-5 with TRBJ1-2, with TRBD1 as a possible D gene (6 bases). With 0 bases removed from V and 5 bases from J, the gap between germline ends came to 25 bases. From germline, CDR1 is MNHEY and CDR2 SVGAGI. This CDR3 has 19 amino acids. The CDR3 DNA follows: TGTGCCAGCAGTTACTCGATGACAGGCCATCTCTATTTCCTATATGGCTACACCTTC. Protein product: CASSYSMTGHLYFLYGYTF.

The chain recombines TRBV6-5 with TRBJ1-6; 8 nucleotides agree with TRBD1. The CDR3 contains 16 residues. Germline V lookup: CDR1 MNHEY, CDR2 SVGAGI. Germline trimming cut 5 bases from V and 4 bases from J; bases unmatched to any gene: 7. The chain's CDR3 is CASSPGQGGYNSPLHF. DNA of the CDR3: TGTGCCAGCAGTCCCGGACAGGGCGGGTATAATTCACCCCTCCACTTT.

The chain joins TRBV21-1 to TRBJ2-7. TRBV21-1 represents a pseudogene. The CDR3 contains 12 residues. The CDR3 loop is CAGSGDSYEQYF. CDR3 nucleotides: TGTGCCGGTAGTGGGGATTCCTACGAGCAGTACTTC.

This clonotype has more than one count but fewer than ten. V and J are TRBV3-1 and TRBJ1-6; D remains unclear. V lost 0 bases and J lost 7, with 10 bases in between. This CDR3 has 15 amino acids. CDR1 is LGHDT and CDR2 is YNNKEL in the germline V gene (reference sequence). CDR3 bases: TGTGCCAGCAGCCAAGATGAGGGCGTCAATTCACCCCTCCACTTT. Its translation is CASSQDEGVNSPLHF. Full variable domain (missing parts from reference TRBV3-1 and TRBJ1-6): DTAVSQTPKYLVTQMGNDKSIKCEQNLGHDTMYWYKQDSKKFLKIMFSYNNKELIINETVPNRFSPKSPDKAHLNLHINSLELGDSAVYFCASSQDEGVNSPLHFGNGTRLTVT.

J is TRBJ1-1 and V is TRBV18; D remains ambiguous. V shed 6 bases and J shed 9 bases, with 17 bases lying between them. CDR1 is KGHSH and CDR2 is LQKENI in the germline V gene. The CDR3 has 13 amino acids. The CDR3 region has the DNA TGTGCCAGCTCCCAAACTCTCCAGGAGAAAGCTTTCTTT. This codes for CASSQTLQEKAFF. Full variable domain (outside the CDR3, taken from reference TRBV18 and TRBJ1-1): NAGVMQNPRHLVRRRGQEARLRCSPMKGHSHVYWYRQLPEEGLKFMVYLQKENIIDESGMPKERFSAEFPKEGPSILRIQQVVRGDSAAYFCASSQTLQEKAFFGQGTRLTVV.